The sequence of this T cell receptor beta chain was determined in a study of CD8 T cells in ankylosing spondylitis. Study-level points and caveats: In synovial fluid and blood from reactive arthritis, some motif variants were previously reported. Researchers reportedly found disease-linked clones significantly enriched in matched ankylosing spondylitis synovial fluid.

A word on this clonotype: Its specificity is unknown.

In making TCR beta libraries, quantitative 5'-RACE with molecular barcodes was used. TCRdb analysed the 5' RACE reads with MiXCR anew, one entry per CDR3 protein. Here the sample spans 150,000 to 200,000 distinct CDR3 sequences, approximately 32% being singletons. V was clipped by 4 bases and J by 4 bases, with 11 bases between them. Germline V gives CDR1 SGHTA, CDR2 FQGNSA. The CDR3 totals 13 residues. The sample was synovial fluid, either unsorted or a sorted T cell fraction (not recorded which). This clonotype was sampled from a male donor with ankylosing spondylitis. The J gene is TRBJ2-7, the V gene TRBV7-2, with D possibly matching TRBD2 (5 bases). CDR3 nucleotides: TGTGCCAGCAGCTCCCAAGGGAGTTACGAGCAGTACTTC. Protein sequence: CASSSQGSYEQYF.